The 4 T cell receptor beta chains listed next were all sequenced from one sample in a study of long-term antiretroviral therapy in people with HIV. Sequencing used immunoSEQ v3.0 at survey level. Method: immunoSEQ multiplex PCR; TCRdb's copy keeps in-frame clones and lacks some. The sample lists 23,000 or so clones; 84% were seen once. Specimen: unsorted PBMCs, collected 0.1 years before starting antiretroviral therapy. The origin of the receptors is a young man with HIV.

The rearrangement links TRBV2 to TRBJ1-1; 7 nucleotides agree with TRBD1. Germline CDR1 is SNHLY and CDR2 is FYNNEI. J gave up 2 bases and V 5 bases, and 5 bases lay outside the gene matches. The length of the CDR3 is 14 residues. The CDR3 DNA sequence: TGTGCCAGCAGTTCACAGGGGATCAACACTGAAGCTTTCTTT. Translating it yields CASSSQGINTEAFF.

The V call is TRBV5-4, the J call TRBJ1-5, with no clear D. CDR1 SGHNT and CDR2 YYREEE come from the germline V gene (reference sequence). The CDR3 extends over 15 amino acids. V was trimmed by 3 bases and J by 0 bases, leaving 10 bases between them. The CDR3 DNA sequence: TGTGCCAGCAGCTCCGGACCATATAGCAATCAGCCCCAGCATTTT. Its protein is CASSSGPYSNQPQHF.

The V and J genes are TRBV6-1 and TRBJ2-7; TRBD1 matches at 7 bases. Losses at the gene ends were 7 bases for V and 2 bases for J; bases not matched to a gene: 5. CDR3 length: 13 residues. Germline V lookup: CDR1 MNHNS, CDR2 SASEGT. CDR3: CASNPGQTYEQYF. The DNA for the CDR3 is TGTGCCAGCAACCCGGGACAGACCTACGAGCAGTACTTC.

This clone has a single count. The CDR3 region is CASSQARHRDTDTQYF. The CDR3 DNA follows: TGCGCCAGCAGCCAGGCACGTCATCGAGACACAGATACGCAGTATTTT. This rearrangement joins TRBV4-3 to TRBJ2-3; D is unresolved. Trimming took off 3 bases at V and 2 bases at J, with 15 bases between the two ends. This CDR3 region has 16 residues. Per germline, CDR1 LGHNA and CDR2 YSLEER.